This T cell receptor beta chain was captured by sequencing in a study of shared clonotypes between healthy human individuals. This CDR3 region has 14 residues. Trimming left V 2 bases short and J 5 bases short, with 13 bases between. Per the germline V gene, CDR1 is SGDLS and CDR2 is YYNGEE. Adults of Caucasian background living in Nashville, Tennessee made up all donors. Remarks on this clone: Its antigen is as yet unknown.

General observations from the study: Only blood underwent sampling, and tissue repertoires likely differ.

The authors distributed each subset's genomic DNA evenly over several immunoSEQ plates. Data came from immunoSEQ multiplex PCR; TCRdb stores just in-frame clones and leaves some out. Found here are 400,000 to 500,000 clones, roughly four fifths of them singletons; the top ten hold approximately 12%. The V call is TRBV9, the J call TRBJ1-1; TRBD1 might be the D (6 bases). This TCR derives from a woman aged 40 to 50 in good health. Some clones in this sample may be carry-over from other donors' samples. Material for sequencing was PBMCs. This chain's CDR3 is CASSVSGAGTEAFF. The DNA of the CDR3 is TGTGCCAGCAGCGTCTCAGGGGCTGGGACTGAAGCTTTCTTT.